This TCR beta chain appears in the sequencing data of a study of T-cell memory formation after mild COVID-19. Whole-study results and caveats: CD4/CD8 balance held among clones contracting day 15 to 85, and later expanders leaned CD4+. That cross-reactive memory joined was suggested by some responding clones appearing in pre-infection memory.

TCRdb analysed the 5' RACE reads with MiXCR anew, one entry per CDR3 protein. In the table there are fewer than 300,000 distinct CDR3 sequences, over 15% of which are singletons. About this clonotype: Its antigen is still unknown.

Germline loops: CDR1 SGHRS, CDR2 YFSETQ. Trimming shortened V by 2 bases and J by 4 bases, and 9 bases separated the two germline ends. The CDR3 has 13 amino acids. The chain links TRBV5-1 to TRBJ2-5; D is uncertain. The origin of this receptor is a man between 18 and 35 years old who had mild COVID-19 (a few samples of this study predate the infection). Cell type and time point are not known. Sequencing used PBMCs or a T cell subset sorted from them (not recorded which). CDR3 DNA: TGCGCCAGCAGCTTTCTGTCGGCAGAGACCCAGTACTTC. It specifies CASSFLSAETQYF.